The 11 T cell receptor beta chains reported below all come from one sample, sequenced in a study of T cells after yellow fever vaccination. One entry per CDR3 protein results from TCRdb running MiXCR on the 5' RACE reads. This table holds roughly 94,000 distinct CDR3 sequences, 8.9% found once. Specimen: CD8+ T cells not binding an NS4B(214-222) dextramer, sorted from PBMCs, collected around 15 days after the first yellow fever vaccination. These TCRs come from a man between 18 and 35 years old who received the YFV17D yellow fever vaccine.

The V gene is TRBV4-1, the J gene TRBJ1-6, with D perhaps matching TRBD1 (5 bases). CDR1 is MGHRA and CDR2 is YSYEKL in the germline V gene. This CDR3 has 17 amino acids. V lost 1 base and J 4 bases, leaving 14 bases between the germline ends. CDR3: CASSQGGPQSYNSPLHF. The CDR3 DNA sequence: TGCGCCAGCAGCCAAGGGGGACCGCAGTCATATAATTCACCCCTCCACTTT.

The CDR3 DNA reads as TGTGCCAGCAGCCCAGCGGCCACTGAAGCTTTCTTT. Protein product: CASSPAATEAFF. The chain joins TRBV7-6 to TRBJ1-1; D call uncertain. V was cut by 5 bases and J by 4 bases, with 8 bases left in between. Per germline, CDR1 SGHVS and CDR2 FNYEAQ. The CDR3 is 12 amino acids.

This clonotype was seen a few times. The chain links TRBV5-1 to TRBJ1-2; D is unresolved. The V end was cut by 0 bases, the J end by 6 bases, with 9 bases between. This CDR3 has 13 amino acids. The V gene's germline CDR1 is SGHRS and CDR2 YFSETQ. The CDR3 nucleotides read TGCGCCAGCAGCTTGGTCTTGCGGGATGGCTACACCTTC. Translated, it gives CASSLVLRDGYTF.

The gene calls are TRBV9 and TRBJ2-1; TRBD2 matches 7 bases. The CDR3 loop spans 15 amino acids. V lost 1 base, J lost 7 bases, and 8 bases stayed unmatched. Germline V gene lookup returns CDR1 SGDLS and CDR2 YYNGEE. The CDR3 reads CASSVRGGYKNEQFF. The DNA for the CDR3 is TGTGCCAGCAGCGTACGCGGGGGATACAAGAATGAGCAGTTCTTC. Variable domain in full (rest from reference TRBV9 and TRBJ2-1): DSGVTQTPKHLITATGQRVTLRCSPRSGDLSVYWYQQSLDQGLQFLIQYYNGEERAKGNILERFSAQQFPDLHSELNLSSLELGDSALYFCASSVRGGYKNEQFFGPGTRLTVL.

The chain joins TRBV7-6 to TRBJ1-6, with a tentative D call TRBD1 (6 bases). V was shortened by 6 bases and J by 7 bases, with 16 bases between the two germline ends. The CDR3 length is 15 residues. Germline V gene sequence: CDR1 SGHVS, CDR2 FNYEAQ. The CDR3 DNA sequence: TGTGCCAGCAGAGCCGGGACAAGGTACAATTCACCCCTCCACTTT. Translated, it gives CASRAGTRYNSPLHF. The variable domain in full, with the rest retrieved from reference TRBV7-6 and TRBJ1-6, is GAGVSQSPRYKVTKRGQDVALRCDPISGHVSLYWYRQALGQGPEFLTYFNYEAQQDKSGLPNDRFSAERPEGSISTLTIQRTEQRDSAMYRCASRAGTRYNSPLHFGNGTRLTVT.

This clonotype turned up a few times. The rearrangement links TRBV5-1 to TRBJ1-1, with D unclear. Germline CDR1 reads SGHRS; CDR2 reads YFSETQ. Between the trimmed V and J ends, which lost 3 bases and 1 base, there was a span of 10 bases. The CDR3 has 14 residues. CDR3 DNA: TGCGCCAGCAGCTGGGCCCCGCGGAACACTGAAGCTTTCTTT. Encoded protein: CASSWAPRNTEAFF.

This clonotype has only a few counts. J is TRBJ2-5 and V is TRBV29-1; D possibly corresponds to TRBD2 (6 bases). CDR1 is SQVTM and CDR2 is ANQGSEA in the germline V gene. Trimming pared 7 bases from V and 0 bases from J, leaving 12 bases between. The CDR3 covers 13 residues. CDR3 amino acids: CSGLWDYQETQYF. The CDR3 coding sequence is TGCAGCGGCCTCTGGGACTACCAAGAGACCCAGTACTTC.

This clonotype has more than one count but fewer than ten. The genes are TRBV5-1 and TRBJ1-3, with D unresolved. The germline gives CDR1 SGHRS, CDR2 YFSETQ. V was pared by 5 bases and J by 0 bases, with 12 bases between. The CDR3 spans 15 residues. CDR3 coding DNA: TGCGCCAGCAGGCCTCCCCATATCTCTGGAAACACCATATATTTT. Translation gives CASRPPHISGNTIYF.

CDR3 nucleotide sequence: TGCAGTGCTAGAGAGGGAACAGGGGTGGGTAATGAGCAGTTCTTC. Residues: CSAREGTGVGNEQFF. This chain connects TRBV20-1 to TRBJ2-1, with 7 bases that match TRBD1. Germline V gene lookup returns CDR1 DFQATT and CDR2 SNEGSKA (reference sequence). The CDR3 sequence is 15 residues long. V lost 0 bases and J lost 7; bases outside the gene matches: 9.

V usage is TRBV3-1 and J usage is TRBJ2-7; 11 bases are a match to TRBD2. Germline V gene data show CDR1 as LGHDT and CDR2 as YNNKEL (reference sequence). V lost 4 bases and J lost 6; bases outside the gene matches: 14. The CDR3 consists of 17 residues. In DNA form, the CDR3 reads TGTGCCAGCAGCCGGGGGAATAGCGGGGGGGCTTTCGCCGAGCAGTACTTC. Translating it yields CASSRGNSGGAFAEQYF.

This clonotype was counted a few times. V gene TRBV20-1 combines with J gene TRBJ2-4; D is perhaps TRBD1 (6 bases). This CDR3 is built from 15 residues. Germline V gene lookup returns CDR1 DFQATT and CDR2 SNEGSKA (reference sequence). With 3 bases removed from V and 0 bases from J, the gap between germline ends came to 12 bases. The DNA of the CDR3 is TGCAGTGCTAGCGGACAGCCTCTAGCCAAAAACATTCAGTACTTC. As protein: CSASGQPLAKNIQYF.